This T cell receptor beta chain was sequenced during a study of T cell responses to AZD1222 COVID-19 vaccine. The study's findings and limits: Just 6 or 7 AZD1222 recipients were seropositive at baseline.

Germline V gene data show CDR1 as SGHNT and CDR2 as YENEEA. CDR3 size: 13 residues. V lost 8 bases and J 3 bases, leaving 14 bases between the germline ends. Turning to this clone: The antigen is not known.

Assay: immunoSEQ multiplex PCR; the TCRdb copy retains only in-frame clones and omits some. The sample gives about 48,000 clones, around 86% of which show up once; 6.5% to 8.5% is in the top ten. The sample was peripheral blood, taken 28 days after the second AZD1222 dose. V and J are TRBV11-3 and TRBJ2-7; D is possibly TRBD1 or TRBD2 (5 bases each). The sequence came from an adult who received the AZD1222 COVID-19 vaccine. CDR3 region: CASRPRDHYEQYF. The CDR3 coding sequence is TGTGCCAGCCGCCCCCGGGACCACTACGAGCAGTACTTC.